This TCR beta chain stems from a study of blood T cell repertoires in COVID-19. This clone has only one observation. V lost 8 bases to trimming and J lost 0 bases, with 13 bases between them. This CDR3 region has 13 residues. From germline, CDR1 is SQVTM and CDR2 ANQGSEA. Libraries were prepared by immunoSEQ multiplex PCR; TCRdb keeps only in-frame clonotypes and omits some of them. The table has more than 95,000 clones, more than 80% seen once. This receptor was taken from a man aged 60 to 75 with acute or convalescent COVID-19. Sequencing was done on a sample of peripheral blood. The rearrangement joins TRBV29-1 to TRBJ2-5, with D possibly TRBD1 on 5 matching bases. The CDR3 loop is CSPSSDNQETQYF. The CDR3 coding sequence is TGCAGCCCCTCCTCGGACAACCAAGAGACCCAGTACTTC.